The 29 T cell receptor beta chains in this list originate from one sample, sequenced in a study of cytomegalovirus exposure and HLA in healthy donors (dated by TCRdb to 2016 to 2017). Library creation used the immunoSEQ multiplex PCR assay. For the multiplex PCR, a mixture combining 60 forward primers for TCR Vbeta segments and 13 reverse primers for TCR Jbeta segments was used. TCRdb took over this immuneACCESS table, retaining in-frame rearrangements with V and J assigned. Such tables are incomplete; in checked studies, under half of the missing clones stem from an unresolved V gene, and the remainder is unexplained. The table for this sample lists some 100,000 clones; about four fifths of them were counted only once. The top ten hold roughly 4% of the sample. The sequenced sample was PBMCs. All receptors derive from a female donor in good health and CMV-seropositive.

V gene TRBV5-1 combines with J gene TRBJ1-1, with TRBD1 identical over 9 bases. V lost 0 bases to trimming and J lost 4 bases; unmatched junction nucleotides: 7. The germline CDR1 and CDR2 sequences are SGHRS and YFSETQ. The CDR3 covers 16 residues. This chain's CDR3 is CASSLDWDRAGTEAFF. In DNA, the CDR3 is TGCGCCAGCAGCTTGGATTGGGACAGGGCTGGCACTGAAGCTTTCTTT.

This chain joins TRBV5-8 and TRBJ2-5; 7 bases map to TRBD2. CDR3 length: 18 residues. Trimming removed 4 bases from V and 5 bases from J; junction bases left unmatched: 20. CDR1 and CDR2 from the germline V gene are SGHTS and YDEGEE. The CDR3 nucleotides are TGTGCCAGCAGCCTAGCACAAACTTCATCCGGACTAGGGGAGACCCAGTACTTC. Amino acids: CASSLAQTSSGLGETQYF. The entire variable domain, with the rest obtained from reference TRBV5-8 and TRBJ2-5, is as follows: EAGVTQSPTHLIKTRGQQATLRCSPISGHTSVYWYQQALGLGLQFLLWYDEGEERNRGNFPPRFSGRQFPNYSSELNVNALELEDSALYLCASSLAQTSSGLGETQYFGPGTRLLVL.

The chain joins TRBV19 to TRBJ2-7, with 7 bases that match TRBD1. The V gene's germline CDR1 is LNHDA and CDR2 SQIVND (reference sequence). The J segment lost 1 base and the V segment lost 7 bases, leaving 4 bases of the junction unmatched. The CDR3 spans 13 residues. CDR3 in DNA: TGTGCCAGTAAGGGCAGGGGGTCCTACGAGCAGTACTTC. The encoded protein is CASKGRGSYEQYF.

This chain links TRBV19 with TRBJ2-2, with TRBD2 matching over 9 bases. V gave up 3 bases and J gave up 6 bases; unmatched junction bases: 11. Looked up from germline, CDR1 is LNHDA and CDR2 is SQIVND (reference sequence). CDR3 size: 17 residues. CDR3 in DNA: TGTGCCAGTAGTATTCCGGCGGGAGGGCCCAGCTCCGGGGAGCTGTTTTTT. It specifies CASSIPAGGPSSGELFF.

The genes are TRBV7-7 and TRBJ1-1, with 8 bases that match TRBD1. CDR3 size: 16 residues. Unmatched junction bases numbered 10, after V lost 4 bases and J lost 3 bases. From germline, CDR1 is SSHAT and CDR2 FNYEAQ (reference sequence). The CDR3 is CASSCYDRGDHTEAFF. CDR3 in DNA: TGTGCCAGCAGCTGCTACGACAGGGGAGATCACACTGAAGCTTTCTTT. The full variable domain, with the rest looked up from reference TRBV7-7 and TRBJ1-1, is GAGVSQSPRYKVTKRGQDVTLRCDPISSHATLYWYQQALGQGPEFLTYFNYEAQPDKSGLPSDRFSAERPEGSISTLTIQRTEQRDSAMYRCASSCYDRGDHTEAFFGQGTRLTVV.

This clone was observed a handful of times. The CDR3 sequence: CASSLGGRNQPQHF. CDR3 DNA: TGTGCCAGCAGCTTAGGAGGAAGAAATCAGCCCCAGCATTTT. The chain joins TRBV7-2 to TRBJ1-5, with D uncertain. In germline, CDR1 is SGHTA, CDR2 FQGNSA. The CDR3 loop spans 14 amino acids. The V end lost 1 base, the J end lost 4 bases, and 8 bases lay between the germline ends.

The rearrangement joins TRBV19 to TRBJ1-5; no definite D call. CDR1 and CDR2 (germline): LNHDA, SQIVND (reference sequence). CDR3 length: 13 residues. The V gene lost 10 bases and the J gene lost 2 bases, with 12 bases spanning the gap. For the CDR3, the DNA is TGTGCCATCGCGGAGGGTCGCAATCAGCCCCAGCATTTT. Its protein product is CAIAEGRNQPQHF.

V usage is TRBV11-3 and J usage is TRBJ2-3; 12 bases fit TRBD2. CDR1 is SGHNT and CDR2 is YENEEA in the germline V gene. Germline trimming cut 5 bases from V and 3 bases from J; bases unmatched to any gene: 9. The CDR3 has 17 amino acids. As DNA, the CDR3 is TGTGCCAGCAGCCATCCTAGCGGGAGGGCCGGGACAGATACGCAGTATTTT. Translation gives CASSHPSGRAGTDTQYF.

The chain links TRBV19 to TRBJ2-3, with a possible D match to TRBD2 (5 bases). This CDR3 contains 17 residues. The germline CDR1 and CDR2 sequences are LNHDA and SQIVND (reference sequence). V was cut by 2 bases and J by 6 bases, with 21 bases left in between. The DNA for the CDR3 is TGTGCCAGTAGTATATCCACCGGCGGCGGGCGTCGTGATACGCAGTATTTT. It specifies CASSISTGGGRRDTQYF.

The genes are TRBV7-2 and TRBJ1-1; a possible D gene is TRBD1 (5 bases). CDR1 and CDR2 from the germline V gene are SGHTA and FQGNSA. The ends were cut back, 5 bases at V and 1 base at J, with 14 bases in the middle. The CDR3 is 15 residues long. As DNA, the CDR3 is TGTGCCAGCAGCCGTGACAGACTCGCGAACACTGAAGCTTTCTTT. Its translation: CASSRDRLANTEAFF. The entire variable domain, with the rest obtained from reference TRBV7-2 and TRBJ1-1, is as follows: GAGVSQSPSNKVTEKGKDVELRCDPISGHTALYWYRQSLGQGLEFLIYFQGNSAPDKSGLPSDRFSAERTGGSVSTLTIQRTQQEDSAVYLCASSRDRLANTEAFFGQGTRLTVV.

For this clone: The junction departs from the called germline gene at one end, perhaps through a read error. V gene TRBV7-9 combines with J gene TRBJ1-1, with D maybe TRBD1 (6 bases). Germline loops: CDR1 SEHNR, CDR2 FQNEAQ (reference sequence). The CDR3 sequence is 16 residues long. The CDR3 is CSSSLAGVRANTEAFF. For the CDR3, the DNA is TGTTCCAGCAGCTTAGCAGGGGTTAGGGCGAACACTGAAGCTTTCTTT.

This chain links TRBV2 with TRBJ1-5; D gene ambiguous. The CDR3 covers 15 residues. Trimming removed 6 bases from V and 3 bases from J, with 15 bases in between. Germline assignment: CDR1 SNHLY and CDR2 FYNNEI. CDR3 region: CASRPSNSHNQPQHF. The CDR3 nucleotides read TGTGCCAGCAGGCCAAGTAACAGTCACAATCAGCCCCAGCATTTT.

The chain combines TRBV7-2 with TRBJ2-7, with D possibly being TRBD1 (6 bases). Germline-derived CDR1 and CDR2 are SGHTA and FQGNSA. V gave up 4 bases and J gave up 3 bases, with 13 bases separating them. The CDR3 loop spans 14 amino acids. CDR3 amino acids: CASSSSGQYYEQYF. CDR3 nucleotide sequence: TGTGCCAGCAGCTCTTCGGGACAATACTACGAGCAGTACTTC.

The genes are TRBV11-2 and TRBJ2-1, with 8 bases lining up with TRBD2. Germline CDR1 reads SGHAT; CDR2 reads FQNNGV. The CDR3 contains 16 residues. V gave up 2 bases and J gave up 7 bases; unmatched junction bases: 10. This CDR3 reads CASSLHGTSFMNEQFF. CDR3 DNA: TGTGCCAGCAGCTTACACGGGACTAGTTTCATGAATGAGCAGTTCTTC.

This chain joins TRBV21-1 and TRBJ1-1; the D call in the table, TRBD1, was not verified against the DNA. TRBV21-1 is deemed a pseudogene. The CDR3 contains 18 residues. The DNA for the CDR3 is TGTGCCAGCAGCAAGTACCCTATAGGGCAGGGGTATAGCACTGAAGCTTTCTTT. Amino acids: CASSKYPIGQGYSTEAFF.

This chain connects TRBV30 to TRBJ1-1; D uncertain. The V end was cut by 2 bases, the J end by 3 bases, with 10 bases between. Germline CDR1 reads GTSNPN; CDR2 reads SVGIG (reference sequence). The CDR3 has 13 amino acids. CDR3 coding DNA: TGTGCCTGGAGTCCCGGCGGGGACACTGAAGCTTTCTTT. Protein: CAWSPGGDTEAFF. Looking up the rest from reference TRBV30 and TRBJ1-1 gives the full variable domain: SQTIHQWPATLVQPVGSPLSLECTVEGTSNPNLYWYRQAAGRGLQLLFYSVGIGQISSEVPQNLSASRPQDRQFILSSKKLLLSDSGFYLCAWSPGGDTEAFFGQGTRLTVV.

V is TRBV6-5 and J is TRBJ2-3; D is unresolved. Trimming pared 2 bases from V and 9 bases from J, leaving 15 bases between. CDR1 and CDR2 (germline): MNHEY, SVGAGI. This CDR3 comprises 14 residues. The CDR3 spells CASSYSNPYRTQYF. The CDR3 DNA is TGTGCCAGCAGTTACAGCAACCCATATCGGACGCAGTATTTT.

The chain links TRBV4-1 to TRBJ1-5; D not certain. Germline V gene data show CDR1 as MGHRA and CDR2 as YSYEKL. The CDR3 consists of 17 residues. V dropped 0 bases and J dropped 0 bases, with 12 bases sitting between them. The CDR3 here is CASSQDGRTNSNQPQHF. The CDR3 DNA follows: TGCGCCAGCAGCCAAGACGGGAGGACGAATAGCAATCAGCCCCAGCATTTT.

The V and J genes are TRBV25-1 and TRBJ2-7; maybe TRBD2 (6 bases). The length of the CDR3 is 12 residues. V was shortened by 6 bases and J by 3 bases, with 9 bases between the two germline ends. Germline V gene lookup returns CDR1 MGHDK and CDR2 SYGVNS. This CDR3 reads CASRGLHYEQYF. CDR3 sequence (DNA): TGTGCCAGCAGGGGACTTCACTACGAGCAGTACTTC.

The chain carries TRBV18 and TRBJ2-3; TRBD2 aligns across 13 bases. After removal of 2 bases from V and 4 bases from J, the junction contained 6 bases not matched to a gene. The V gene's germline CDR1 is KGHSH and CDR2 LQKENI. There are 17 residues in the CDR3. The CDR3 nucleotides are TGTGCCAGCTCACCAAGGACTAGCGGGAGTGTCCCAGATACGCAGTATTTT. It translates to CASSPRTSGSVPDTQYF.

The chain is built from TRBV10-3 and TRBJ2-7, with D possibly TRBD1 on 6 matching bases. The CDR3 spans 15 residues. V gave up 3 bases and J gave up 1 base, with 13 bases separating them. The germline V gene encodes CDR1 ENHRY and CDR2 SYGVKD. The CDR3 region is CAISDSAGASYEQYF. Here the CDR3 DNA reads TGTGCCATCAGTGATTCGGCAGGGGCGTCCTACGAGCAGTACTTC.

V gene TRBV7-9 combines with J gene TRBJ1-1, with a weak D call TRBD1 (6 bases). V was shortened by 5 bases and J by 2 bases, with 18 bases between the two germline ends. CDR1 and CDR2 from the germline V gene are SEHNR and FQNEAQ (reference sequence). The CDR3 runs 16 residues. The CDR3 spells CASSQLPGEGNTEAFF. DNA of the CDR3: TGTGCCAGCAGCCAACTGCCAGGGGAGGGTAACACTGAAGCTTTCTTT.

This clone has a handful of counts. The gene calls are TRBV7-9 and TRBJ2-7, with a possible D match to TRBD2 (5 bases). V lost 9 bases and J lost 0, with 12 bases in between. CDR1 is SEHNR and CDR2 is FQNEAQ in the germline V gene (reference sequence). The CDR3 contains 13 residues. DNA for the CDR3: TGTGCCAGTAGGCCGGCGGGCTCCTACGAGCAGTACTTC. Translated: CASRPAGSYEQYF.

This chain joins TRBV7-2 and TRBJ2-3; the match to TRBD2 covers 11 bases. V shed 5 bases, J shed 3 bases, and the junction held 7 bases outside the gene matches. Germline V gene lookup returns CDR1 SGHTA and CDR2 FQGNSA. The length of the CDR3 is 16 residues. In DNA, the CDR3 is TGTGCCAGCAGCCAGGGGACTAGCGGCCGGACAGATACGCAGTATTTT. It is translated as CASSQGTSGRTDTQYF.

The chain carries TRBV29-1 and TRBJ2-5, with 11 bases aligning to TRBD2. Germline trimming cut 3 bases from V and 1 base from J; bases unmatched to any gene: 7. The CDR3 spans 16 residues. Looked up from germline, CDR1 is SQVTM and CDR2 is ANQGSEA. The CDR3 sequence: CSVDKLAGASQETQYF. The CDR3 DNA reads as TGCAGCGTTGACAAACTAGCGGGGGCTTCCCAAGAGACCCAGTACTTC.

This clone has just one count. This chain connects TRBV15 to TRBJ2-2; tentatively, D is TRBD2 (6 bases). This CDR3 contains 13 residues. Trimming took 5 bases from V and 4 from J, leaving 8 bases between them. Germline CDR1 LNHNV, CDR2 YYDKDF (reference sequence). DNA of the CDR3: TGTGCCACCAGCGGGACTCTCACCGGGGAGCTGTTTTTT. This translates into CATSGTLTGELFF.

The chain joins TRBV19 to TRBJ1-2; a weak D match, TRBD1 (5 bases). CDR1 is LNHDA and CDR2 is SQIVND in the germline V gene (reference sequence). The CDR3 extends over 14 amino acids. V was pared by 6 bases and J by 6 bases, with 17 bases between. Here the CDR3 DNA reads TGTGCCAGTAGGCCGGGACTCAGGGAACATGGCTACACCTTC. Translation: CASRPGLREHGYTF.

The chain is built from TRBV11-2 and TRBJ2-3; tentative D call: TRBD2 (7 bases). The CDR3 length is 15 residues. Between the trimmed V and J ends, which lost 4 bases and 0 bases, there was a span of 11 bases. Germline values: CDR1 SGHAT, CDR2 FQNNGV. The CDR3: CASSYEGGSTDTQYF. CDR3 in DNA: TGTGCCAGCAGCTATGAGGGGGGGAGCACAGATACGCAGTATTTT. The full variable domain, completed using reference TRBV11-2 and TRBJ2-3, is EAGVAQSPRYKIIEKRQSVAFWCNPISGHATLYWYQQILGQGPKLLIQFQNNGVVDDSQLPKDRFSAERLKGVDSTLKIQPAKLEDSAVYLCASSYEGGSTDTQYFGPGTRLTVL.

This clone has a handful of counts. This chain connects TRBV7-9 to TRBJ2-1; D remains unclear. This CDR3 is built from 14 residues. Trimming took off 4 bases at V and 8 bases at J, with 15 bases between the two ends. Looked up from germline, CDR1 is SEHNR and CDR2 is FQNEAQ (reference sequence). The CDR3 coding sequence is TGTGCCAGCAGCTCCCTCTCGGTCCCCGATGAGCAGTTCTTC. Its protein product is CASSSLSVPDEQFF.